This T cell receptor beta chain stems from a study of T cell responses to AZD1222 COVID-19 vaccine. Findings of the study overall: Reports say nearly half of spike-specific TCRs go after unmutated variant regions. Only 5 to 7 AZD1222 recipients tested seropositive at baseline. Most donors were white British, females outnumbered males, and clonal diversity was possibly underestimated.

CDR3 length: 14 residues. With 4 bases removed from V and 2 bases from J, the gap between germline ends came to 10 bases. The germline CDR1 and CDR2 sequences are SGHNT and YYREEE (reference sequence). The data were produced by immunoSEQ multiplex PCR, yet TCRdb's version contains in-frame clones alone and is incomplete. The sample lists 86,000 or so clones; approximately 89% were seen once. With regard to this clone: Its specificity is unknown.

The V call is TRBV5-4, the J call TRBJ2-4; tentative D call: TRBD2 (5 bases). The origin of this receptor is an adult in good health. The sequencing here drew on peripheral blood, taken on day 0 of AZD1222 vaccination. The CDR3 DNA sequence: TGTGCCAGCAGCGAGGAGGATACCAAAAACATTCAGTACTTC. Translation: CASSEEDTKNIQYF.